This T cell receptor beta chain was sequenced in a study of Ad26.COV2.S vaccination and SARS-CoV-2 variants. The assay was immunoSEQ multiplex PCR, and TCRdb's table has in-frame clones only and misses some. Of roughly 100,000 clones in the sample, about 78% were seen once. The receptor's source is a human donor who had recovered from COVID-19. This material consisted of peripheral blood, taken after recovery from COVID-19.

Here the CDR3 DNA reads TGCAGCGTGGAACCCAGGGGGCTCCCAGATACGCAGTATTTT. This sequence encodes CSVEPRGLPDTQYF. The chain combines TRBV29-1 with TRBJ2-3, with TRBD1 matching 8 bases. The CDR3 runs 14 residues. From germline, CDR1 is SQVTM and CDR2 ANQGSEA. J was trimmed by 4 bases and V by 6 bases; bases with no gene match: 9.